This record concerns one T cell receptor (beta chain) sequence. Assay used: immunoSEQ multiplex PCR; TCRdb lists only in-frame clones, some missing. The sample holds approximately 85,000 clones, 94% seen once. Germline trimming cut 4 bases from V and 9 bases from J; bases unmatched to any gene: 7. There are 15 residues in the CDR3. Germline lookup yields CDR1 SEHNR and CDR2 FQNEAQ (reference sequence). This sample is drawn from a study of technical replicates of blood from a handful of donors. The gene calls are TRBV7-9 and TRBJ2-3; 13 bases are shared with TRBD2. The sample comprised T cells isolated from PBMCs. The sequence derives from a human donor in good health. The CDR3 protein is CASSSGTSGTVTQYF. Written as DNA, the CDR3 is TGTGCCAGCAGCTCCGGGACTAGCGGGACGGTAACGCAGTATTTT.